This T cell receptor beta chain came from a study of blood T cell repertoires in COVID-19. The overall study: Collection of acute and convalescent COVID-19 samples took place in the United States, Italy and Spain.

The repertoire was sequenced with immunoSEQ multiplex PCR; TCRdb's copy has only in-frame clones and lacks some. The sample carries about 190,000 clones, about 83% recorded once. V shed 1 base, J shed 3 bases, and the junction held 9 bases outside the gene matches. The CDR3 length is 17 residues. Germline values: CDR1 MGHRA, CDR2 YSYEKL. The chain combines TRBV4-1 with TRBJ2-1; 7 bases match TRBD2. This TCR was sampled from a woman aged 70-85 years with active or convalescent COVID-19. Sample: peripheral blood. DNA of the CDR3: TGCGCCAGCAGCCAAGCTCAGTTGGCTAGCGGCTACAATGAGCAGTTCTTC. As protein: CASSQAQLASGYNEQFF.